This TCR beta chain was sequenced in a study of cytomegalovirus exposure and HLA in healthy donors. For the study at large: The study placed over 65% of its 398 genotyped donors in the Caucasian-associated ancestry cluster. The study's findings and limits: The authors confirmed in vitro that a few CMV-associated chains were specific for CMV antigens. The productive fraction for most TCR beta V segments was about 87% or about 30% in an earlier analysis. According to the study, some 160 TCR beta chains were cytomegalovirus-associated.

In the PCR, 60 Vbeta and 13 Jbeta primers were used. TCRdb's table, derived via immunoSEQ multiplex PCR, lists solely in-frame clones and lacks some. The sample has about 150,000 clones, around 75% seen once; the top ten hold more than 6.5%. V shed 3 bases, J shed 2 bases, and the junction held 5 bases outside the gene matches. The CDR3 totals 15 residues. Germline V CDR1 and CDR2: KGHSH, LQKENI. A word on this clone: Its cognate antigen is unknown.

J is TRBJ1-1 and V is TRBV18; 8 bases agree with TRBD1. The sequence derives from a man younger than 40 in good health and CMV-seronegative. Sequenced sample: PBMCs. The CDR3 DNA follows: TGTGCCAGCTCACCCTGGGACAGGACAAACACTGAAGCTTTCTTT. Encoded protein: CASSPWDRTNTEAFF. Variable domain in full (rest from reference TRBV18 and TRBJ1-1): NAGVMQNPRHLVRRRGQEARLRCSPMKGHSHVYWYRQLPEEGLKFMVYLQKENIIDESGMPKERFSAEFPKEGPSILRIQQVVRGDSAAYFCASSPWDRTNTEAFFGQGTRLTVV.